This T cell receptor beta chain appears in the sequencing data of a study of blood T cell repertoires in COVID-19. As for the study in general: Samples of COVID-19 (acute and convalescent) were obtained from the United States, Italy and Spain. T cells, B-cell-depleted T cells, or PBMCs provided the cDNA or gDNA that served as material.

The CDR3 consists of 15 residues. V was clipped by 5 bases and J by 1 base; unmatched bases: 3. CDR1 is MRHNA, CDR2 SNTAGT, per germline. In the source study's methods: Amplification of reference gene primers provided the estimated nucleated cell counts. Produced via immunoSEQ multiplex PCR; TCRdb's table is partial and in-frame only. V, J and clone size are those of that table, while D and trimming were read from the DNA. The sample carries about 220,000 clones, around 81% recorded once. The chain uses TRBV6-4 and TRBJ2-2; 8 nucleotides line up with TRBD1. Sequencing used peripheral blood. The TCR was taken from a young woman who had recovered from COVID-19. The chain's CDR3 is CASSSGTGNTGELFF. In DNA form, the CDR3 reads TGTGCCAGCAGTTCCGGGACAGGGAACACCGGGGAGCTGTTTTTT.